These 25 T cell receptor beta chains originate from one sample sequenced in a study of T cell changes during pregnancy in multiple sclerosis. Assay used: immunoSEQ multiplex PCR; TCRdb lists only in-frame clones, some missing. The profile shows 9,000 to 10,000 clones, about 83% of them singletons. The sample here was CD8+ T cells from peripheral blood mononuclear cells, taken in the third trimester of pregnancy. The receptors derive from a female donor in good health, enrolled as a control in a pregnancy study.

The chain uses TRBV30 and TRBJ2-7; 8 positions match TRBD2. The CDR3 length is 16 residues. V trimming: 2 bases; J trimming: 2 bases; junction bases outside the gene matches: 11. CDR1 and CDR2 from the germline V gene are GTSNPN and SVGIG (reference sequence). The CDR3 loop is CAWSPRDSGITYEQYF. The CDR3 region has the DNA TGTGCCTGGAGTCCGCGGGATAGCGGGATCACCTACGAGCAGTACTTC. Together with reference TRBV30 and TRBJ2-7, the CDR3 gives the full variable domain: SQTIHQWPATLVQPVGSPLSLECTVEGTSNPNLYWYRQAAGRGLQLLFYSVGIGQISSEVPQNLSASRPQDRQFILSSKKLLLSDSGFYLCAWSPRDSGITYEQYFGPGTRLTVT.

The chain couples TRBV30 to TRBJ1-4, with 9 bases that match TRBD1. The germline V gene has CDR1 GTSNPN and CDR2 SVGIG (reference sequence). This CDR3 spans 16 amino acids. The V and J ends lost 5 bases and 4 bases, in that order; junction bases with no gene match: 11. CDR3 coding DNA: TGTGCCTGGCGCTCAGAGTGGGACAGGGTTAATGAAAAACTGTTTTTT. Its translation is CAWRSEWDRVNEKLFF.

This clone came up once. The V call is TRBV19, the J call TRBJ2-7, with D possibly being TRBD2 (6 bases). This CDR3 is built from 14 residues. The germline V gene encodes CDR1 LNHDA and CDR2 SQIVND (reference sequence). V lost 6 bases and J lost 2, with 14 bases in between. This CDR3 reads CASSPGLVAYEQYF. The CDR3 DNA follows: TGTGCCAGTAGCCCGGGACTCGTCGCCTACGAGCAGTACTTC.

The V gene is TRBV27, the J gene TRBJ1-1; 10 bases agree with TRBD1. J was trimmed by 5 bases and V by 0 bases; bases with no gene match: 3. The CDR3 extends over 15 amino acids. The germline V gene encodes CDR1 MNHEY and CDR2 SMNVEV (reference sequence). This CDR3 reads CASSLSGTGVTEAFF. CDR3 sequence (DNA): TGTGCCAGCAGTTTATCCGGGACAGGGGTTACTGAAGCTTTCTTT.

The chain couples TRBV25-1 to TRBJ1-5; D unresolved. Trimming took off 1 base at V and 2 bases at J, with 6 bases between the two ends. The CDR3 consists of 14 residues. Germline CDR1 reads MGHDK; CDR2 reads SYGVNS. The CDR3 sequence is CASSEWARNQPQHF. The DNA of the CDR3 is TGTGCCAGCAGTGAATGGGCTCGCAATCAGCCCCAGCATTTT. The full variable domain, completed using reference TRBV25-1 and TRBJ1-5, is EADIYQTPRYLVIGTGKKITLECSQTMGHDKMYWYQQDPGMELHLIHYSYGVNSTEKGDLSSESTVSRIRTEHFPLTLESARPSHTSQYLCASSEWARNQPQHFGDGTRLSIL.

The chain uses TRBV15 and TRBJ2-6; TRBD2 agrees at 7 bases. The CDR3 runs 16 residues. CDR1 and CDR2 from the germline V gene are LNHNV and YYDKDF (reference sequence). Trimming at V came to 0 bases and at J to 2 bases, leaving 1 base not matched to a gene. CDR3 DNA sequence: TGTGCCACCAGCAGAGATGCGGGAGCTGGGGCCAACGTCCTGACTTTC. Protein: CATSRDAGAGANVLTF.

The genes are TRBV2 and TRBJ2-7, with D tentatively TRBD1 (6 bases). This CDR3 is built from 12 residues. CDR1 and CDR2 from the germline V gene are SNHLY and FYNNEI. V shed 7 bases and J shed 4 bases, with 11 bases lying between them. The CDR3 DNA reads as TGTGCCAGCACCCGAACAGGGTACGAGCAGTACTTC. It translates to CASTRTGYEQYF. The full variable domain, its missing parts supplied by reference TRBV2 and TRBJ2-7, is EPEVTQTPSHQVTQMGQEVILRCVPISNHLYFYWYRQILGQKVEFLVSFYNNEISEKSEIFDDQFSVERPDGSNFTLKIRSTKLEDSAMYFCASTRTGYEQYFGPGTRLTVT.

The J gene is TRBJ1-1, the V gene TRBV5-6, with no clear D. The V and J ends lost 4 bases and 4 bases respectively, with 17 bases between them. The CDR3 has 15 residues. CDR1 SGHDT and CDR2 YYEEEE come from the germline V gene. As DNA, the CDR3 is TGTGCCAGCAGCCCCCCTGGAAAGGAGGGCACTGAAGCTTTCTTT. This translates into CASSPPGKEGTEAFF.

The chain links TRBV30 to TRBJ1-5; 9 nucleotides match TRBD1. V gave up 2 bases and J gave up 4 bases; unmatched junction bases: 3. The CDR3 covers 14 residues. From germline, CDR1 is GTSNPN and CDR2 SVGIG (reference sequence). CDR3 in DNA: TGTGCCTGGAGTCAGGGACAGGGAAATCAGCCCCAGCATTTT. Its protein product is CAWSQGQGNQPQHF.

The chain combines TRBV5-6 with TRBJ2-2; 8 bases align to TRBD1. The CDR3 covers 18 residues. Germline V gene sequence: CDR1 SGHDT, CDR2 YYEEEE. V gave up 4 bases and J gave up 4 bases; unmatched junction bases: 15. CDR3 residues: CASSGGSLRTGPTGELFF. Here the CDR3 DNA reads TGTGCCAGCAGCGGGGGTAGTCTGAGGACAGGGCCCACCGGGGAGCTGTTTTTT.

The chain employs TRBV10-3 and TRBJ1-1; TRBD1 might be the D (5 bases). CDR1 is ENHRY, CDR2 SYGVKD, per germline. Trimming took off 10 bases at V and 3 bases at J, with 15 bases between the two ends. This CDR3 is built from 13 residues. The CDR3 reads CATRGDPDTEAFF. The CDR3 DNA is TGTGCCACTCGGGGGGATCCTGACACTGAAGCTTTCTTT.

In this sample, this clone turned up once. This chain links TRBV2 with TRBJ1-4; possibly TRBD1 for D (5 bases). Trimming took off 9 bases at V and 8 bases at J, with 16 bases between the two ends. The germline V gene has CDR1 SNHLY and CDR2 FYNNEI. The CDR3 is 13 residues long. Here the CDR3 DNA reads TGTGCCAGTTTGTTTGGTCAGGGCGAAAAACTGTTTTTT. Protein: CASLFGQGEKLFF.

The chain carries TRBV7-7 and TRBJ2-5; D is unclear. The CDR3 runs to 12 residues. CDR1 is SSHAT, CDR2 FNYEAQ, per germline (reference sequence). V was cut by 4 bases and J by 6 bases, with 9 bases left in between. CDR3 nucleotide sequence: TGTGCCAGCAGCTCTAGAACAAAGACCCAGTACTTC. This sequence encodes CASSSRTKTQYF.

The count of this clone is one. The chain employs TRBV4-1 and TRBJ2-5; TRBD2 agrees at 8 bases. Germline loops: CDR1 MGHRA, CDR2 YSYEKL. This CDR3 spans 16 amino acids. The junction had 5 bases not matched to a gene; V was cut back by 1 base and J by 1 base. CDR3 sequence: CASSQVGLAGQETQYF. In DNA, the CDR3 is TGCGCCAGCAGCCAAGTAGGACTAGCTGGCCAAGAGACCCAGTACTTC.

This chain joins TRBV27 and TRBJ2-1; 9 bases line up with TRBD2. The CDR3 consists of 13 residues. The V and J ends lost 5 bases and 12 bases, in that order; junction bases with no gene match: 8. The germline V gene encodes CDR1 MNHEY and CDR2 SMNVEV (reference sequence). The CDR3 loop is CASSGWGLAGQFF. The CDR3 DNA reads TGTGCCAGCAGTGGCTGGGGACTAGCCGGGCAGTTCTTC.

The chain uses TRBV4-1 and TRBJ2-1; 10 bases agree with TRBD2. V lost 3 bases, J lost 7 bases, and 9 bases stayed unmatched. CDR1 and CDR2 from the germline V gene are MGHRA and YSYEKL. The CDR3 totals 16 residues. The CDR3: CASSHSSSGRGNEQFF. The CDR3 coding sequence is TGCGCCAGCAGCCATTCGTCTAGCGGGAGAGGGAATGAGCAGTTCTTC.

The chain uses TRBV30 and TRBJ1-2, with a weak D call TRBD1 (5 bases). V lost 5 bases, J lost 4 bases, and 17 bases lay in between. Germline loops: CDR1 GTSNPN, CDR2 SVGIG (reference sequence). CDR3 length: 14 amino acids. CDR3 coding DNA: TGTGCCTGGGGCCCAGGAGGGGCATTCTATGGCTACACCTTC. This translates into CAWGPGGAFYGYTF. The full variable domain, rest sourced from reference TRBV30 and TRBJ1-2, is SQTIHQWPATLVQPVGSPLSLECTVEGTSNPNLYWYRQAAGRGLQLLFYSVGIGQISSEVPQNLSASRPQDRQFILSSKKLLLSDSGFYLCAWGPGGAFYGYTFGSGTRLTVV.

J is TRBJ2-1 and V is TRBV4-2; tentatively, D is TRBD2 (7 bases). V lost 0 bases and J 2 bases, leaving 11 bases between the germline ends. Germline V gene sequence: CDR1 LGHNA, CDR2 YNFKEQ. This CDR3 is built from 16 residues. The DNA of the CDR3 is TGTGCCAGCAGCCAAGAGGGGGGGGCCACCTACAATGAGCAGTTCTTC. Amino acids: CASSQEGGATYNEQFF.

This clone was counted between two and nine times. V is TRBV7-2 and J is TRBJ2-1, with a tentative D call TRBD2 (7 bases). This CDR3 is built from 14 residues. Germline CDR1 and CDR2: SGHTA and FQGNSA. V shed 4 bases and J shed 9 bases, with 16 bases lying between them. The CDR3 reads CASSYPPRGGEQFF. DNA for the CDR3: TGTGCCAGCAGCTATCCACCGAGGGGGGGTGAGCAGTTCTTC.

The V and J genes are TRBV10-3 and TRBJ2-7; 9 bases fit TRBD1. CDR3 length equals 11 residues. The J segment lost 6 bases and the V segment lost 10 bases, leaving 4 bases of the junction unmatched. CDR1 and CDR2 (germline): ENHRY, SYGVKD. Written as DNA, the CDR3 is TGTGCCAGCGGGACAGGGAGCGAGCAGTACTTC. Translated: CASGTGSEQYF.

The chain links TRBV27 to TRBJ1-1; no reliable D call. V dropped 5 bases and J dropped 1 base, with 8 bases sitting between them. The CDR3 runs to 13 residues. Germline lookup yields CDR1 MNHEY and CDR2 SMNVEV (reference sequence). The CDR3 loop is CASSPVGNTEAFF. The CDR3 DNA sequence: TGTGCCAGCAGTCCCGTCGGGAACACTGAAGCTTTCTTT.

The chain recombines TRBV5-6 with TRBJ2-1, with TRBD1 as a possible D gene (5 bases). The CDR3 length is 11 residues. Germline lookup yields CDR1 SGHDT and CDR2 YYEEEE. Trimming stripped 5 bases from V and 10 bases from J, with 10 bases between. This CDR3 is CASSRGREQFF. The CDR3 DNA follows: TGTGCCAGCAGTAGGGGAAGGGAGCAGTTCTTC.

The genes are TRBV15 and TRBJ1-2; the D is unclear. Trimming left V 0 bases short and J 8 bases short, with 4 bases between. CDR1 is LNHNV and CDR2 is YYDKDF in the germline V gene (reference sequence). The CDR3 is 11 amino acids. CDR3 loop: CATSRDEGYTF. As DNA, the CDR3 is TGTGCCACCAGCAGAGATGAGGGCTACACCTTC.

This rearrangement joins TRBV5-1 to TRBJ2-7; D not resolved. The germline V gene encodes CDR1 SGHRS and CDR2 YFSETQ. The length of the CDR3 is 13 residues. Deletions cut 0 bases from V and 2 bases from J, with 6 bases between. For the CDR3, the DNA is TGCGCCAGCAGCTTGGGTCGGGCCTACGAGCAGTACTTC. Its protein product is CASSLGRAYEQYF.

The genes are TRBV27 and TRBJ1-1; D remains ambiguous. Germline CDR1 is MNHEY and CDR2 is SMNVEV (reference sequence). V was pared by 3 bases and J by 0 bases, with 8 bases between. CDR3 size: 14 residues. The CDR3 reads CASSFSGLNTEAFF. For the CDR3, the DNA is TGTGCCAGCAGTTTTTCTGGCCTGAACACTGAAGCTTTCTTT.